The 19 T cell receptor beta chains reported below all come from one sample, sequenced in a study of cytomegalovirus exposure and HLA in healthy donors. Sequenced by immunoSEQ multiplex PCR; TCRdb stores in-frame clones only, minus some. Here the sample spans some 110,000 clones, around 94% being singletons. Sequencing was carried out using PBMCs. The source is a woman aged 18-29 years in good health and CMV-seronegative.

The V and J genes are TRBV15 and TRBJ2-7, with D perhaps matching TRBD1 (5 bases). Germline V gives CDR1 LNHNV, CDR2 YYDKDF (reference sequence). Between the trimmed V and J ends, which lost 1 base and 1 base, there was a span of 11 bases. The CDR3 runs to 15 residues. CDR3 sequence reads: CATSRVTGSSYEQYF. In DNA form, the CDR3 reads TGTGCCACCAGCAGAGTAACAGGTTCATCCTACGAGCAGTACTTC.

This rearrangement joins TRBV7-8 to TRBJ2-4; D gene unclear. Germline V gene sequence: CDR1 SGHVS, CDR2 FQNEAQ. Trimming pared 1 base from V and 9 bases from J, leaving 13 bases between. The CDR3 covers 14 residues. The CDR3 loop reads CASSLGPEFGIQYF. CDR3 DNA: TGTGCCAGCAGCTTAGGCCCGGAGTTTGGCATTCAGTACTTC.

V and J are TRBV20-1 and TRBJ2-1; D is undetermined. Per germline, CDR1 DFQATT and CDR2 SNEGSKA (reference sequence). The CDR3 is made up of 10 amino acids. Trimming left V 1 base short and J 7 bases short, with 2 bases between. The CDR3 loop is CSARVNEQFF. CDR3 DNA: TGCAGTGCTAGAGTAAATGAGCAGTTCTTC.

This rearrangement joins TRBV19 to TRBJ1-2; 7 nucleotides line up with TRBD1. The CDR3 sequence is 15 residues long. The junction had 12 bases not matched to a gene; V was cut back by 3 bases and J by 8 bases. Germline V gene lookup returns CDR1 LNHDA and CDR2 SQIVND (reference sequence). CDR3 amino acids: CASSMGRDSAWGYTF. CDR3 bases: TGTGCCAGTAGTATGGGAAGGGACAGCGCCTGGGGCTACACCTTC.

The J gene is TRBJ1-2, the V gene TRBV5-1, with 12 bases lining up with TRBD1. Germline V gives CDR1 SGHRS, CDR2 YFSETQ. The CDR3 is 16 residues long. The trim removed 4 bases at V and 6 bases at J, leaving 10 bases unmatched. The CDR3, as DNA: TGCGCCAGCAGCCCCGGGACAGGGGGCCTTTTGGATGGCTACACCTTC. It translates to CASSPGTGGLLDGYTF.

The chain links TRBV5-6 to TRBJ1-2, with D possibly matching TRBD1 (6 bases). The CDR3 consists of 14 residues. The V gene's germline CDR1 is SGHDT and CDR2 YYEEEE. The V end lost 1 base, the J end lost 2 bases, and 9 bases lay between the germline ends. Here the CDR3 reads CASSLTGFNYGYTF. The CDR3 coding sequence is TGTGCCAGCAGCTTGACAGGGTTCAACTATGGCTACACCTTC.

The genes are TRBV5-1 and TRBJ1-1; 7 bases are shared with TRBD1. The CDR3 is 18 residues long. The germline V gene has CDR1 SGHRS and CDR2 YFSETQ. J gave up 2 bases and V 2 bases, and 15 bases lay outside the gene matches. The CDR3 loop is CASSFTYRGRFGNTEAFF. The CDR3 bases are TGCGCCAGCAGCTTCACCTACAGGGGTCGGTTTGGTAACACTGAAGCTTTCTTT.

Worth noting for this clone: Germline is not matched at one junction end, which may reflect a read error. The sample holds other DNA sequences that translate to the same CDR3. The rearrangement uses TRBV5-1 and TRBJ2-3; D uncertain. The V gene's germline CDR1 is SGHRS and CDR2 YFSETQ. CDR3 length: 12 amino acids. CDR3 residues: CASSRSRDTQYF. The CDR3 DNA sequence: TGCGCTAGCAGCCGATCGCGGGATACGCAGTATTTT.

The chain joins TRBV6-5 to TRBJ2-3; 8 bases match TRBD2. This CDR3 is built from 16 residues. Germline CDR1 MNHEY, CDR2 SVGAGI. V lost 0 bases, J lost 4 bases, and 6 bases stayed unmatched. The CDR3 is CASSYSSSGGADTQYF. In DNA form, the CDR3 reads TGTGCCAGCAGTTACTCGTCCAGCGGGGGTGCAGATACGCAGTATTTT.

The CDR3 is CASSPKPAGYGYTF. The CDR3 DNA reads as TGTGCCAGCAGCCCCAAGCCTGCAGGCTATGGCTACACCTTC. This sequence joins TRBV28 and TRBJ1-2; the D is unclear. Germline V gene sequence: CDR1 MDHEN, CDR2 SYDVKM. This CDR3 comprises 14 residues. V was trimmed by 6 bases and J by 4 bases, leaving 15 bases between them.

The J gene is TRBJ2-2, the V gene TRBV5-1, with 9 bases lining up with TRBD1. This CDR3 has 15 amino acids. CDR1 and CDR2 (germline): SGHRS, YFSETQ. With V trimmed by 6 bases and J by 6 bases, 9 bases remained unmatched. The chain's CDR3 is CASTWDRVGSGELFF. The CDR3 DNA is TGCGCCAGCACCTGGGACAGGGTGGGCTCCGGGGAGCTGTTTTTT.

This CDR3 reads CASQRQSGLHEQFF. The DNA for the CDR3 is TGCGCCAGCCAGAGACAGTCTGGTCTTCATGAGCAGTTCTTC. The rearrangement joins TRBV5-1 to TRBJ2-1, with D possibly TRBD1 on 5 matching bases. Trimming took off 7 bases at V and 8 bases at J, with 19 bases between the two ends. The CDR3 has 14 residues. Germline lookup yields CDR1 SGHRS and CDR2 YFSETQ.

The chain combines TRBV5-1 with TRBJ1-1; D is possibly TRBD1 (6 bases). The CDR3 extends over 16 amino acids. Deletions cut 5 bases from V and 0 bases from J, with 17 bases between. Looked up from germline, CDR1 is SGHRS and CDR2 is YFSETQ. As DNA, the CDR3 is TGCGCCAGCAGGGCAGGGGACCCCGGTATGAACACTGAAGCTTTCTTT. Translated, it gives CASRAGDPGMNTEAFF.

The chain recombines TRBV28 with TRBJ1-4; TRBD1 matches at 7 bases. V was pared by 4 bases and J by 5 bases, with 10 bases of the junction left unmatched. CDR1 and CDR2 from the germline V gene are MDHEN and SYDVKM. The CDR3 runs 16 residues. In DNA, the CDR3 is TGTGCCAGCAGTTCTGGACAGGCTCCTAGAAATGAAAAACTGTTTTTT. It yields the protein CASSSGQAPRNEKLFF.

CDR3 sequence: CASRPGLAGAEQFF. CDR3 DNA: TGTGCCAGCAGGCCGGGACTAGCGGGAGCTGAGCAGTTCTTC. The rearrangement links TRBV6-5 to TRBJ2-1; 14 bases line up with TRBD2. J lost 9 bases, V lost 6 bases, and 4 bases had no gene match. The CDR3 spans 14 residues. Germline V lookup: CDR1 MNHEY, CDR2 SVGAGI.

This chain connects TRBV7-2 to TRBJ2-7; TRBD2 matches at 8 bases. This CDR3 spans 15 amino acids. The junction had 7 bases not matched to a gene; V was cut back by 1 base and J by 5 bases. Germline-derived CDR1 and CDR2 are SGHTA and FQGNSA. CDR3: CASSLGLRGVNEQYF. For the CDR3, the DNA is TGTGCCAGCAGCTTAGGGTTGCGGGGGGTGAACGAGCAGTACTTC.

V gene TRBV11-2 combines with J gene TRBJ2-4; D possibly corresponds to TRBD2 (5 bases). Trimming shortened V by 6 bases and J by 8 bases, and 11 bases separated the two germline ends. Germline V lookup: CDR1 SGHAT, CDR2 FQNNGV. This CDR3 is built from 12 residues. The CDR3 coding sequence is TGTGCCAGCAGGAGGGAGAGGGACATTCAGTACTTC. This sequence encodes CASRRERDIQYF.

J is TRBJ1-1 and V is TRBV10-3; 7 bases match TRBD1. Germline CDR1 ENHRY, CDR2 SYGVKD. The CDR3 length is 13 residues. The trim removed 11 bases at V and 4 bases at J, leaving 10 bases unmatched. CDR3 DNA: TGTGCCTCTAAACAGGGGATCGGCACTGAAGCTTTCTTT. Its protein product is CASKQGIGTEAFF.

The gene calls are TRBV4-1 and TRBJ2-7; 8 bases map to TRBD2. Germline V gene sequence: CDR1 MGHRA, CDR2 YSYEKL. V lost 2 bases, J lost 4 bases, and 4 bases stayed unmatched. This CDR3 is built from 14 residues. The CDR3 loop is CASSQNSGDYEQYF. The CDR3 region has the DNA TGCGCCAGCAGCCAAAATAGCGGGGATTACGAGCAGTACTTC.